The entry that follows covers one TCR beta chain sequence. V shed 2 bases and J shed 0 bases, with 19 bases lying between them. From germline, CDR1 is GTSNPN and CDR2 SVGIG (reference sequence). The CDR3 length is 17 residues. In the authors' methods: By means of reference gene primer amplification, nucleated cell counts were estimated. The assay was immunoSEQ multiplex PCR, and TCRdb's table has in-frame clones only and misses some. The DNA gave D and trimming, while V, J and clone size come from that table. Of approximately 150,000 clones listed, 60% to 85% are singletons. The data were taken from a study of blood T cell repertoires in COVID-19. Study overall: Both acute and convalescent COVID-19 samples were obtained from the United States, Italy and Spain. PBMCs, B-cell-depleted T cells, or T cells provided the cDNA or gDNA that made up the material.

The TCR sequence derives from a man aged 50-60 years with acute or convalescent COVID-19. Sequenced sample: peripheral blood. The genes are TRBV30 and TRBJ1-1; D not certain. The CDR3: CAWSLSPLSPMNTEAFF. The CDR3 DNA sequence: TGTGCCTGGAGTCTTTCCCCCCTTAGTCCGATGAACACTGAAGCTTTCTTT.